This T cell receptor beta chain was identified in a study of neoadjuvant nivolumab and ipilimumab in lung cancer. This clone came up a few times. Its antigen is not identified. General observations from the study: Only two of four nivolumab-treated tumors gained richness and clonality by surgery. TCR richness and clonality were higher in tumors than adjacent uninvolved lung.

CDR1 is SGHDT and CDR2 is YYEEEE in the germline V gene. The trim removed 0 bases at V and 6 bases at J, leaving 8 bases unmatched. The CDR3 has 15 amino acids. The method was immunoSEQ multiplex PCR; TCRdb's version includes in-frame clones alone and lacks a portion of them. The sample consists of about 25,000 clones, about 81% of them appearing once. The origin of this receptor is an adult with non-small cell lung cancer. The V and J genes are TRBV5-6 and TRBJ2-7; 8 positions match TRBD2. This sample comprised tumor tissue, obtained after neoadjuvant nivolumab, alone or with ipilimumab, at or shortly before surgery. CDR3 sequence reads: CASSLASGSRGEQYF. The CDR3 nucleotides read TGTGCCAGCAGCTTGGCCAGCGGGAGTAGGGGCGAGCAGTACTTC.